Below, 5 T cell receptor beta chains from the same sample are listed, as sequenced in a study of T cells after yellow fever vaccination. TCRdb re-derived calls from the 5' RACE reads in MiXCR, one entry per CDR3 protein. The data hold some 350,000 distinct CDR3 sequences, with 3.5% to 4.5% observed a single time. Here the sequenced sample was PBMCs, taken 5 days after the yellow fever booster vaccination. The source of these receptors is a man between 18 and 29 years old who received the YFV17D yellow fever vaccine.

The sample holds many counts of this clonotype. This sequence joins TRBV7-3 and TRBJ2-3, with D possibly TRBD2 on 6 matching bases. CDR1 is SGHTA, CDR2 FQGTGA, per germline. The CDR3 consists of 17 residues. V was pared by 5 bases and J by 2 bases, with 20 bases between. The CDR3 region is CASSTRDGRENTDTQYF. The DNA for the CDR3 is TGTGCCAGCAGCACCCGGGATGGGCGGGAAAACACAGATACGCAGTATTTT.

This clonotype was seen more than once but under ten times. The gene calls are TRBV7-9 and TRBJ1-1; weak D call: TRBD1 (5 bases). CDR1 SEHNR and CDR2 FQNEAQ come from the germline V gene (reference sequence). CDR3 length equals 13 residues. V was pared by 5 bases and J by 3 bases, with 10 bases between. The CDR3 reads CASSRDRYTEAFF. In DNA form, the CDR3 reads TGTGCCAGCAGCCGTGACAGATACACTGAAGCTTTCTTT.

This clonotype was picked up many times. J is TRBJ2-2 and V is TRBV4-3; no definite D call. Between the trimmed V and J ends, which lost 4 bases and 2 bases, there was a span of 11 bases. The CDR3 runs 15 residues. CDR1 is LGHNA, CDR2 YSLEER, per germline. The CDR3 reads CASSPAAINTGELFF. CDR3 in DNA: TGCGCCAGCAGCCCGGCCGCCATCAACACCGGGGAGCTGTTTTTT.

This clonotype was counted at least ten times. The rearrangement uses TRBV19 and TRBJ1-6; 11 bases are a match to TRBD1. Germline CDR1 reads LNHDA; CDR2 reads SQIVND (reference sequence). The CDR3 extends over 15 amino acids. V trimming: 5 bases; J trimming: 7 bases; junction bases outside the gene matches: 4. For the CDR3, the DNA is TGTGCCAGTAGTCCGGGGACAGGGGGAAATTCACCCCTCCACTTT. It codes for CASSPGTGGNSPLHF.

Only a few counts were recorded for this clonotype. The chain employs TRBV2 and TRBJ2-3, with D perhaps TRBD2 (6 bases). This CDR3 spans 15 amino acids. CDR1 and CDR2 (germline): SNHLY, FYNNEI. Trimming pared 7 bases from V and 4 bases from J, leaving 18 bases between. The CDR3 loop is CASNREAGPPDTQYF. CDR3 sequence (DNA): TGTGCCAGCAATCGGGAAGCGGGCCCCCCAGATACGCAGTATTTT.